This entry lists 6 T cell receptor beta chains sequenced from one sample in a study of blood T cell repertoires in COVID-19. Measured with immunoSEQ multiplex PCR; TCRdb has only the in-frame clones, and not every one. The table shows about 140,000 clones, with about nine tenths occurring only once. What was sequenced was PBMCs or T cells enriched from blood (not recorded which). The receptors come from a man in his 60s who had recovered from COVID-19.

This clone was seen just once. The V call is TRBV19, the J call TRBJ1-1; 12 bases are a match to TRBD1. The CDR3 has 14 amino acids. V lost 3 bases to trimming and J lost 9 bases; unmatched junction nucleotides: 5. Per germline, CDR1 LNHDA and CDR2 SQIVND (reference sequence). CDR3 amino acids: CASSIRDRGPQAFF. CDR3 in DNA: TGTGCCAGTAGTATCCGGGACAGGGGGCCACAAGCTTTCTTT.

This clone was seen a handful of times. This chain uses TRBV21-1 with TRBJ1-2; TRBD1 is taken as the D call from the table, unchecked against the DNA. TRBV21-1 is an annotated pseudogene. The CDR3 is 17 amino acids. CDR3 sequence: CASSKALLADRGYGYTF. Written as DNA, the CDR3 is TGTGCCAGCAGCAAAGCGCTCCTGGCAGACAGGGGATATGGCTACACCTTC.

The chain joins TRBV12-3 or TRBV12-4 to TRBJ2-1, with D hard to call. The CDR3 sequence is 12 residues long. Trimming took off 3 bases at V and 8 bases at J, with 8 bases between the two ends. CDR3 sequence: CASSFSVHEQFF. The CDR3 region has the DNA TGTGCCAGCAGTTTTTCGGTACATGAGCAGTTCTTC.

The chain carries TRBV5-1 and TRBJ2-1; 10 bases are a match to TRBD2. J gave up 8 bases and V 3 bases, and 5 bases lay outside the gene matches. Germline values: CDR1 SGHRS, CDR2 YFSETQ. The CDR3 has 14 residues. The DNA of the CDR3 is TGCGCCAGCAGCTCCCAGCGGGGGGGCGATGAGCAGTTCTTC. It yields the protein CASSSQRGGDEQFF.

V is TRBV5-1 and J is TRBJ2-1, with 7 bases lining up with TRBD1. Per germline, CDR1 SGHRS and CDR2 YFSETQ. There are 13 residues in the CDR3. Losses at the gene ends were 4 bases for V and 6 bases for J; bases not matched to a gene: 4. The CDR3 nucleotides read TGCGCCAGCAGCAGGACAGGAGTCAATGAGCAGTTCTTC. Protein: CASSRTGVNEQFF.

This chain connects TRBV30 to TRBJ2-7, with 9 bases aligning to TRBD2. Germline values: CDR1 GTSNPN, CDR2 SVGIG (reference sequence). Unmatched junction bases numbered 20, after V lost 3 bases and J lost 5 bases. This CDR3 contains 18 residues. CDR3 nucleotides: TGTGCCTGGAGCATAGCGGCGGGAGGGGTTCTGAAACGCCACGAGCAGTACTTC. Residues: CAWSIAAGGVLKRHEQYF. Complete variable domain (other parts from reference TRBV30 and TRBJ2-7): SQTIHQWPATLVQPVGSPLSLECTVEGTSNPNLYWYRQAAGRGLQLLFYSVGIGQISSEVPQNLSASRPQDRQFILSSKKLLLSDSGFYLCAWSIAAGGVLKRHEQYFGPGTRLTVT.